This T cell receptor beta chain was identified in a study of T cell repertoires in cytomegalovirus infection. Study as a whole: Based on public TCR beta signatures, there were indications of CMV infection and of a matching HLA type.

TCRdb recomputed calls from the reads with MiXCR, one row per CDR3 protein. Among about 680,000 distinct CDR3 sequences listed, about 24% were seen once. This clonotype was seen a few times. Its antigen is as yet unknown. Study-level results: Across the ex vivo response, the dominant clonotypes were HLA-C-restricted CMV-specific TCR beta clonotypes. Identification of carriers of CMV plus the relevant HLA was achieved through cumulative public TCR beta family frequency.

The CDR3 contains 16 residues. Germline V gene sequence: CDR1 SGDLS, CDR2 YYNGEE. The trim removed 4 bases at V and 0 bases at J, leaving 8 bases unmatched. The sample consisted of CD8+ T cells from PBMCs. The chain employs TRBV9 and TRBJ2-5, with 8 positions matching TRBD2. The clonotype comes from a human donor in good health (CMV status not recorded). Some clones in this sample may be carry-over from other donors' samples. Written as DNA, the CDR3 is TGTGCCAGCAGCCCAGGACTAGCCCAGTACCAAGAGACCCAGTACTTC. Protein: CASSPGLAQYQETQYF.